This record covers a single T cell receptor (beta chain). This sample stems from a study of CD8 T cells in Susac syndrome. TEMRA cells were enriched by FACS, while CD8+ and CD4+ T cells were obtained through a negative isolation that was performed magnetically. Reverse transcription used roughly 0.45 to 1 ug RNA and random hexamers. In TCRdb, the immunoSEQ multiplex PCR reads were re-called with MiXCR into one record per CDR3 protein. The table lists just over 150,000 distinct CDR3 sequences, approximately 96% of them singletons, with more than 0.2% in the top ten. CDR3 size: 14 residues. Germline V gives CDR1 MNHEY, CDR2 SVGEGT. V lost 4 bases to trimming and J lost 3 bases, with 11 bases between them.

The chain recombines TRBV6-2 or TRBV6-3 with TRBJ2-3, with D unresolved. The TCR comes from a human donor with multiple sclerosis. Material: CD8+ T cells from PBMCs. As DNA, the CDR3 is TGTGCCAGCAGTTCCGGGCCCGGGACAGATACGCAGTATTTT. It is translated as CASSSGPGTDTQYF.